This TCR beta chain emerged from a study of CD8+ T cells in alopecia areata. Whole-study results and caveats: Sequences from scalp samples also cover resident alphabeta T cells of normal skin. Mice showed clearer TCR sharing than patients did, a gap that was possibly HLA-related. Alopecia totalis/universalis scalp especially showed more expanded CD8+ clones than normal scalp.

RNA was extracted and reverse transcribed into cDNA as the sequencing template. Libraries were prepared by immunoSEQ multiplex PCR; TCRdb keeps only in-frame clonotypes and omits some of them. The sample contains 110,000 or so clones, 55% to 70% of which appear only once. Details on this clone: Its antigen is not identified. The sample has other DNA sequences that encode this CDR3 too.

CDR3 length equals 14 residues. In germline, CDR1 is MGHRA, CDR2 YSYEKL. V was pared by 1 base and J by 4 bases, with 4 bases of the junction left unmatched. The J gene is TRBJ2-7, the V gene TRBV4-1, with 7 bases identical to TRBD1. Input material: NKG2D-low CD8+ T cells sorted from blood. This clonotype originated in a human donor with alopecia areata. The CDR3 protein is CASSQAGDSYEQYF. In nucleotides, the CDR3 is TGCGCCAGCAGCCAAGCAGGGGACAGTTACGAGCAGTACTTC.